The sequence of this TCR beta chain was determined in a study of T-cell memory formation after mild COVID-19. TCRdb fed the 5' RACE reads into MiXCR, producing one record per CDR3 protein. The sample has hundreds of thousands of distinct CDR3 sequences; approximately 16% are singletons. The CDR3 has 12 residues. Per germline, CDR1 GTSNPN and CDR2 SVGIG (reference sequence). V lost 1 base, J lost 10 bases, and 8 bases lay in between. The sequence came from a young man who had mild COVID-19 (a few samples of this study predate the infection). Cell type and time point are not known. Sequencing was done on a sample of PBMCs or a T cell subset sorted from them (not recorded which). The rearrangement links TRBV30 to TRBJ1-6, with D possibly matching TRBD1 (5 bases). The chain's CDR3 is CAWSGQWSPLHF. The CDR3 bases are TGTGCCTGGAGTGGACAGTGGTCACCCCTCCACTTT.